Sequencing of this T cell receptor beta chain was carried out in a study of beta chain features in type 1 diabetes. In the study overall: Healthy donors and patients showed comparable age, gender and cell yields.

The study reverse transcribed the entire isolated RNA, so it sequenced expressed TCRB transcripts. Produced via immunoSEQ multiplex PCR; TCRdb's table is partial and in-frame only. The repertoire includes roughly 150,000 clones, under 9.5% of them detected once, and about 0.5% sits in the top ten. Post-sort purity exceeded 95% for all sorted populations. Findings and caveats of the study: Within each of all four CD4+ subsets, Type 1 diabetes patients had TCRB CDR3s that were moderately but significantly shorter. TCRB repertoires of naive, central memory and Treg cells appeared more similar among patients than among healthy donors.

In germline, CDR1 is MNHEY, CDR2 SVGAGI. The CDR3 loop spans 14 amino acids. This clone has a handful of counts. Antigen specificity is unknown. One end of the junction does not line up with germline, which may come from a read error. The clonotype was recovered from a man aged 18 to 29 with type 1 diabetes. The chain recombines TRBV6-5 with TRBJ2-4, with TRBD1 as a possible D gene (6 bases). The sample taken for sequencing was central memory CD4+ T cells from blood. The CDR3 protein is CASTERTELPPQDF. The CDR3 bases are TGTGCCAGCACCGAACGGACAGAACTACCACCTCAGGACTTC.